Below are 18 T cell receptor beta chains sequenced from a single sample in a study of a mutant IDH1 vaccine in newly diagnosed glioma. Noted time point: baseline, week 1 (first vaccination visit). This sample's treatment: pre-vaccination baseline after standard-of-care therapy. Method: immunoSEQ multiplex PCR; TCRdb's copy keeps in-frame clones and lacks some. The table lists tens of thousands of clones, 82% of them singletons. Here the sequenced sample was PBMCs, taken from a glioma patient treated with radiotherapy, temozolomide or both. The receptor source for this set is a man aged 25-40 years with glioma.

The V gene is TRBV19, the J gene TRBJ2-3; perhaps D is TRBD1 or TRBD2 (5 bases each). The CDR3 totals 13 residues. CDR1 is LNHDA, CDR2 SQIVND, per germline (reference sequence). V was shortened by 5 bases and J by 4 bases, with 10 bases between the two germline ends. The CDR3, as DNA: TGTGCCAGTAGTGTGGGGGATCCAGATACGCAGTATTTT. Translated, it gives CASSVGDPDTQYF.

The gene calls are TRBV10-2 and TRBJ2-1, with D unresolved. The germline V and J ends were trimmed by 8 bases and 13 bases, with 12 bases remaining between them. The CDR3 runs to 10 residues. Germline CDR1 and CDR2: WSHSY and SAAADI. The DNA of the CDR3 is TGCGCCAGCTTACGGGTTCCACAGTTCTTC. Its translation: CASLRVPQFF.

The gene calls are TRBV7-9 and TRBJ2-1; 7 positions agree with TRBD2. The CDR3 is 12 residues long. Trimming took 5 bases from V and 7 from J; bases not matched to a gene: 2. Germline loops: CDR1 SEHNR, CDR2 FQNEAQ (reference sequence). The CDR3 DNA reads TGTGCCAGCAGCCACGGGGGGAATGAGCAGTTCTTC. It is translated as CASSHGGNEQFF. Full variable domain (missing parts from reference TRBV7-9 and TRBJ2-1): DTGVSQNPRHKITKRGQNVTFRCDPISEHNRLYWYRQTLGQGPEFLTYFQNEAQLEKSRLLSDRFSAERPKGSFSTLEIQRTEQGDSAMYLCASSHGGNEQFFGPGTRLTVL.

The chain uses TRBV5-4 and TRBJ2-7, with a possible D match to TRBD2 (6 bases). The V and J ends lost 5 bases and 0 bases respectively, with 15 bases between them. Per the germline V gene, CDR1 is SGHNT and CDR2 is YYREEE (reference sequence). The CDR3 spans 15 residues. The CDR3 DNA is TGTGCCAGCAGAACCACCGGGGGAAGCTCCTACGAGCAGTACTTC. As protein: CASRTTGGSSYEQYF.

This CDR3 reads CASSLTSYEQYF. As DNA, the CDR3 is TGTGCCAGCAGCCTTACAAGCTACGAGCAGTACTTC. The rearrangement uses TRBV7-9 and TRBJ2-7; no reliable D call. This CDR3 is built from 12 residues. Trimming cost V 5 bases and J 3 bases, with 8 bases left between them. Looked up from germline, CDR1 is SEHNR and CDR2 is FQNEAQ (reference sequence).

The rearrangement joins TRBV28 to TRBJ2-7; 8 bases are a match to TRBD1. The junction had 2 bases not matched to a gene; V was cut back by 0 bases and J by 4 bases. The CDR3 length is 14 residues. Germline loops: CDR1 MDHEN, CDR2 SYDVKM. The CDR3 region has the DNA TGTGCCAGCAGTTTATGGGGACAGGATTACGAGCAGTACTTC. Translation: CASSLWGQDYEQYF.

This chain connects TRBV30 to TRBJ2-7; no clear D. The CDR3 is 13 amino acids. Germline values: CDR1 GTSNPN, CDR2 SVGIG (reference sequence). The ends were cut back, 2 bases at V and 0 bases at J, with 8 bases in the middle. The CDR3 loop is CAWSHGSSYEQYF. The CDR3 coding sequence is TGTGCCTGGAGTCACGGAAGCTCCTACGAGCAGTACTTC.

The chain is built from TRBV6-6 and TRBJ1-1; 7 bases match TRBD1. The CDR3 runs to 13 residues. With 6 bases clipped from V and 0 bases from J, the junction kept 1 base outside the gene matches. The germline CDR1 and CDR2 sequences are MNHNY and SVGAGI (reference sequence). CDR3 DNA sequence: TGTGCCAGCAGGGACAGGATGAACACTGAAGCTTTCTTT. This codes for CASRDRMNTEAFF.

The chain employs TRBV15 and TRBJ2-2; 8 bases map to TRBD1. Unmatched junction bases numbered 8, after V lost 3 bases and J lost 5 bases. From germline, CDR1 is LNHNV and CDR2 YYDKDF (reference sequence). The CDR3 length is 16 residues. The CDR3 is CATSRGTGEATGELFF. The DNA for the CDR3 is TGTGCCACCAGCAGGGGGACAGGCGAGGCAACCGGGGAGCTGTTTTTT. Complete variable domain (other parts from reference TRBV15 and TRBJ2-2): DAMVIQNPRYQVTQFGKPVTLSCSQTLNHNVMYWYQQKSSQAPKLLFHYYDKDFNNEADTPDNFQSRRPNTSFCFLDIRSPGLGDTAMYLCATSRGTGEATGELFFGEGSRLTVL.

The chain uses TRBV11-2 and TRBJ2-1, with 13 bases matching TRBD2. V gave up 1 base and J gave up 0 bases; unmatched junction bases: 0. The V gene's germline CDR1 is SGHAT and CDR2 FQNNGV. The CDR3 extends over 17 amino acids. In nucleotides, the CDR3 is TGTGCCAGCAGCTTAGGGACTAGCGGGAGCTCCTACAATGAGCAGTTCTTC. It encodes CASSLGTSGSSYNEQFF.

This rearrangement joins TRBV7-8 to TRBJ1-1; a possible D gene is TRBD1 (5 bases). From germline, CDR1 is SGHVS and CDR2 FQNEAQ. V was clipped by 2 bases and J by 4 bases, with 11 bases between them. The CDR3 has 14 residues. The chain's CDR3 is CASSLSRGSTEAFF. In DNA, the CDR3 is TGTGCCAGCAGCTTATCTCGGGGGAGCACTGAAGCTTTCTTT.

This chain uses TRBV25-1 with TRBJ2-3; D may match TRBD1 or TRBD2 (5 bases each). Germline CDR1 MGHDK, CDR2 SYGVNS. This CDR3 contains 13 residues. The V and J ends lost 5 bases and 0 bases respectively, with 6 bases between them. The CDR3 here is CASSRDSTDTQYF. The CDR3 DNA follows: TGTGCCAGCAGTCGGGACAGCACAGATACGCAGTATTTT.

This sequence joins TRBV7-2 and TRBJ2-2; 12 bases are shared with TRBD2. The CDR3 covers 18 residues. Germline loops: CDR1 SGHTA, CDR2 FQGNSA. After removal of 5 bases from V and 6 bases from J, the junction contained 13 bases not matched to a gene. For the CDR3, the DNA is TGTGCCAGCAGCCCGACTAGCGGGAGATTAATGGAAGCCGGGGAGCTGTTTTTT. The encoded protein is CASSPTSGRLMEAGELFF.

The chain employs TRBV6-1 and TRBJ2-1; weak D call: TRBD1 (6 bases). Germline V gives CDR1 MNHNS, CDR2 SASEGT. Deletions cut 5 bases from V and 6 bases from J, with 14 bases between. The CDR3 is made up of 14 amino acids. CDR3 coding DNA: TGTGCCAGCAGTCATATGACAGGCAGCAATGAGCAGTTCTTC. Amino acids: CASSHMTGSNEQFF.

This chain joins TRBV7-8 and TRBJ2-7, with TRBD1 matching 11 bases. V gave up 3 bases and J gave up 2 bases; unmatched junction bases: 3. Germline V lookup: CDR1 SGHVS, CDR2 FQNEAQ. The length of the CDR3 is 15 residues. The CDR3 coding sequence is TGTGCCAGCAGCTTGCGGACAGGGGGCCCCTACGAGCAGTACTTC. This encodes CASSLRTGGPYEQYF. Together with reference TRBV7-8 and TRBJ2-7, the CDR3 gives the full variable domain: GAGVSQSPRYKVAKRGQDVALRCDPISGHVSLFWYQQALGQGPEFLTYFQNEAQLDKSGLPSDRFFAERPEGSVSTLKIQRTQQEDSAVYLCASSLRTGGPYEQYFGPGTRLTVT.

This clone was detected once. The chain recombines TRBV6-4 with TRBJ2-3; 8 positions match TRBD2. V gave up 3 bases and J gave up 2 bases; unmatched junction bases: 4. The CDR3 is made up of 15 amino acids. CDR1 and CDR2 (germline): MRHNA, SNTAGT. CDR3 coding DNA: TGTGCCAGCAGTGAAGCTAGCGGGTCCACAGATACGCAGTATTTT. The encoded protein is CASSEASGSTDTQYF.

The chain combines TRBV5-1 with TRBJ2-7, with TRBD2 matching 8 bases. V lost 5 bases, J lost 5 bases, and 6 bases stayed unmatched. Germline assignment: CDR1 SGHRS and CDR2 YFSETQ. CDR3 size: 13 residues. CDR3 nucleotide sequence: TGCGCCAGCAGGGGGACTAGATACCACGAGCAGTACTTC. It codes for CASRGTRYHEQYF.

This sequence joins TRBV5-4 and TRBJ1-1, with D maybe TRBD1 (6 bases). V dropped 3 bases and J dropped 3 bases, with 9 bases sitting between them. The CDR3 contains 13 residues. The germline V gene has CDR1 SGHNT and CDR2 YYREEE (reference sequence). The CDR3 reads CASSSRGYTEAFF. CDR3 coding DNA: TGTGCCAGCAGCTCAAGGGGGTACACTGAAGCTTTCTTT.